What follows are 15 T cell receptor beta chains derived from one specimen sequenced in a study of blood T cell repertoires in COVID-19. The data were produced by immunoSEQ multiplex PCR, yet TCRdb's version contains in-frame clones alone and is incomplete. The data contain just under 250,000 clones, about 89% of them singletons. The sample taken for sequencing was PBMCs or T cells enriched from blood (not recorded which). These receptors were taken from a woman in her twenties or thirties who had recovered from COVID-19.

The rearrangement links TRBV24-1 to TRBJ1-2, with a weak D call TRBD1 (5 bases). Germline-derived CDR1 and CDR2 are KGHDR and SFDVKD. CDR3 length: 14 residues. V shed 3 bases and J shed 2 bases, with 9 bases lying between them. The CDR3 coding sequence is TGTGCCACCAGTGATCAGGCAGGGAACTATGGCTACACCTTC. Amino acid sequence: CATSDQAGNYGYTF.

This chain links TRBV19 with TRBJ1-2; 7 bases line up with TRBD1. The CDR3 is 13 amino acids. The germline V gene encodes CDR1 LNHDA and CDR2 SQIVND (reference sequence). J lost 4 bases, V lost 7 bases, and 6 bases had no gene match. Here the CDR3 DNA reads TGTGCCAGTACCCGGGGACAGAGCTATGGCTACACCTTC. Residues: CASTRGQSYGYTF.

The chain recombines TRBV12-3 or TRBV12-4 with TRBJ1-1; D unclear. The CDR3 contains 13 residues. V was trimmed by 8 bases and J by 1 base, leaving 11 bases between them. CDR3 protein: CASLTHQNTEAFF. The CDR3 DNA reads as TGTGCCAGCCTAACCCATCAGAACACTGAAGCTTTCTTT.

The rearrangement links TRBV5-1 to TRBJ2-3; TRBD1 is a possible D gene (5 bases). Looked up from germline, CDR1 is SGHRS and CDR2 is YFSETQ. Trimming left V 8 bases short and J 2 bases short, with 12 bases between. The CDR3 sequence is 13 residues long. CDR3: CASSRATTDTQYF. As DNA, the CDR3 is TGCGCCAGTTCCAGGGCTACCACAGATACGCAGTATTTT.

This rearrangement joins TRBV7-6 to TRBJ1-2; 9 bases are a match to TRBD1. In germline, CDR1 is SGHVS, CDR2 FNYEAQ. This CDR3 is 15 amino acids long. Trimming removed 1 base from V and 1 base from J; junction bases left unmatched: 1. The CDR3 loop is CASSLGQGGNYGYTF. In DNA, the CDR3 is TGTGCCAGCAGCTTAGGACAGGGGGGTAACTATGGCTACACCTTC.

The J gene is TRBJ2-6, the V gene TRBV4-1; 8 bases line up with TRBD1. Germline loops: CDR1 MGHRA, CDR2 YSYEKL. With 5 bases clipped from V and 0 bases from J, the junction kept 12 bases outside the gene matches. The CDR3 spans 19 residues. The CDR3 nucleotides read TGCGCCAGCAGCTCCCCCACAGGGGGGTTCAGCTCTGGGGCCAACGTCCTGACTTTC. Translating gives CASSSPTGGFSSGANVLTF.

The chain recombines TRBV19 with TRBJ2-7, with 13 bases fitting TRBD2. Trimming at V came to 6 bases and at J to 1 base, leaving 12 bases not matched to a gene. The CDR3 runs 18 residues. CDR1 and CDR2 from the germline V gene are LNHDA and SQIVND (reference sequence). CDR3 in amino acids: CASSPGLAGASISYEQYF. The CDR3, as DNA: TGTGCCAGTAGCCCCGGACTAGCGGGAGCCTCCATTTCCTACGAGCAGTACTTC.

This rearrangement joins TRBV19 to TRBJ2-7; TRBD1 is a possible D gene (5 bases). The CDR3 is made up of 12 amino acids. Germline CDR1 reads LNHDA; CDR2 reads SQIVND (reference sequence). Trimming cost V 10 bases and J 3 bases, with 13 bases left between them. The CDR3 region is CATQDTNYEQYF. DNA of the CDR3: TGTGCCACCCAGGACACGAACTACGAGCAGTACTTC.

This sequence joins TRBV28 and TRBJ2-7; 7 positions match TRBD2. There are 18 residues in the CDR3. Per the germline V gene, CDR1 is MDHEN and CDR2 is SYDVKM. The ends lost 4 bases at V and 3 bases at J; junction bases unmatched: 18. The CDR3 nucleotides are TGTGCCAGCAGTTCCGGGTGGGATCTGAAGCGGGGATTCTACGAGCAGTACTTC. Translation gives CASSSGWDLKRGFYEQYF.

This chain uses TRBV3-1 (or the pseudogene TRBV3-2) with TRBJ1-1, with D unclear. The CDR3 runs 13 residues. The germline gives CDR1 LGHDT, CDR2 YNNKEL (reference sequence). V lost 0 bases, J lost 11 bases, and 13 bases lay in between. The CDR3 region is CASSQERGSVAFF. The CDR3 DNA reads as TGTGCCAGCAGCCAAGAGCGGGGTTCAGTGGCTTTCTTT.

This chain connects TRBV6-5 to TRBJ1-5; D ambiguous. V lost 7 bases and J lost 4, with 11 bases in between. The length of the CDR3 is 13 residues. Germline assignment: CDR1 MNHEY and CDR2 SVGAGI. CDR3 sequence: CASTAGNNQPQHF. The CDR3 DNA follows: TGTGCCAGCACAGCGGGGAATAATCAGCCCCAGCATTTT.

V gene TRBV19 combines with J gene TRBJ1-1; 7 bases agree with TRBD1. The V gene end was trimmed by 1 base and the J gene end by 5 bases; junction bases not matched to a gene: 4. The length of the CDR3 is 14 residues. Germline V gene data show CDR1 as LNHDA and CDR2 as SQIVND (reference sequence). The CDR3, as DNA: TGTGCCAGTAGTATAGGAGGGGGCGAAACTGAAGCTTTCTTT. Its protein is CASSIGGGETEAFF.

The sample holds a few counts of this clone. V and J are TRBV7-6 and TRBJ2-6; D is ambiguous. The CDR3 consists of 16 residues. Deletions cut 0 bases from V and 2 bases from J, with 8 bases between. Germline V CDR1 and CDR2: SGHVS, FNYEAQ. CDR3 amino acids: CASSLASMTGANVLTF. The CDR3 DNA reads TGTGCCAGCAGCTTAGCCAGTATGACTGGGGCCAACGTCCTGACTTTC.

V and J are TRBV19 and TRBJ2-7; 8 nucleotides agree with TRBD1. The CDR3 is made up of 13 amino acids. The V segment lost 5 bases and the J segment 3 bases; nucleotides outside the gene matches: 3. CDR1 and CDR2 from the germline V gene are LNHDA and SQIVND (reference sequence). The CDR3 here is CASSVDRGYEQYF. CDR3 sequence (DNA): TGTGCCAGTAGTGTCGACAGGGGCTACGAGCAGTACTTC.

CDR3 sequence (DNA): TGTGCCTGGAGTCGGGCGGGACAGGGAGAAAACTATGGCTACACCTTC. Translating it yields CAWSRAGQGENYGYTF. The chain carries TRBV30 and TRBJ1-2; 9 bases align to TRBD1. The junction had 9 bases not matched to a gene; V was cut back by 2 bases and J by 2 bases. The germline CDR1 and CDR2 sequences are GTSNPN and SVGIG (reference sequence). This CDR3 has 16 amino acids.